Reported below is one TCR beta chain. Its specificity is unknown. This specimen comes from a study of CD8 T cells in Susac syndrome. CD8+ and CD4+ T cells circulating in blood were sequenced for TCR beta. With random hexamers, reverse transcription was performed on about 0.5 to 1 ug of RNA. Amplification of TCR beta CDR3 was carried out by immunoSEQ multiplex PCR, which covered 54 Vbeta and 13 Jbeta segments. TCRdb analysed the immunoSEQ multiplex PCR reads with MiXCR anew, one entry per CDR3 protein. The data hold 180,000 or so distinct CDR3 sequences, with approximately 96% observed a single time. The CDR3 has 14 amino acids. V was trimmed by 0 bases and J by 3 bases, leaving 10 bases between them. Germline V CDR1 and CDR2: DFQATT, SNEGSKA (reference sequence). Study findings and constraints: The study acknowledged a relatively small number of individuals in its TCR sequencing and HLA analysis.

The TCR comes from a human donor with multiple sclerosis. The sequenced sample was CD4+ T cells from PBMCs. V and J are TRBV20-1 and TRBJ2-3; maybe TRBD2 (5 bases). CDR3 sequence: CSARESGLTDTQYF. The CDR3 nucleotides are TGCAGTGCTAGAGAAAGCGGCCTTACAGATACGCAGTATTTT.